This TCR beta chain was obtained from a study of beta chain features in type 1 diabetes. The authors sorted CD4+ naive, central memory, regulatory and stem cell-like memory cells via CD45RO/CCR7/CD25/CD127/CD95/CD27. To note about this clone: Its specificity is not known.

The authors reverse transcribed all of the isolated RNA, so sequencing captured expressed TCRB transcripts. TCRdb's copy holds only in-frame clones and misses some; the assay was immunoSEQ multiplex PCR. The sample has 250,000 to 350,000 clones, approximately 11% seen once. The germline V gene encodes CDR1 SGHTA and CDR2 FQGNSA. Germline trimming cut 4 bases from V and 5 bases from J; bases unmatched to any gene: 4. The CDR3 has 14 residues. Study conclusions and caveats: VDJ junctions from type 1 diabetes patients carried fewer insertions and larger deletions.

The TCR was taken from a woman between 25 and 40 years old in good health. The rearrangement links TRBV7-2 to TRBJ2-5, with 10 bases fitting TRBD1. Sequenced: naive CD4+ T cells from blood. CDR3 in amino acids: CASSSTGGAETQYF. The CDR3 nucleotides read TGTGCCAGCAGCTCGACAGGGGGCGCGGAGACCCAGTACTTC.